The T cell receptor (beta chain) under discussion was sequenced for a study of T cells in Graves' hyperthyroidism and ophthalmopathy. Amplification of TCR beta CDR3 regions used RNA as the template. When the TCR CDR3 underwent first-round RT-PCR, the HTBI primer set was used. TCRdb re-called the multiplex PCR reads through MiXCR, storing one row per CDR3 protein. The data contain more than 650,000 distinct CDR3 sequences, 12% to 15% of them singletons. Study observations and caveats: The model predicted ophthalmopathy a median roughly 6.5 months before onset.

Germline V gene sequence: CDR1 MNHGY, CDR2 SAAAGT. J lost 0 bases, V lost 5 bases, and 16 bases had no gene match. The length of the CDR3 is 20 residues. This clonotype was counted ten times or more. Its antigen is unidentified. Sequencing input: blood. The chain couples TRBV6-8 to TRBJ2-1; 10 nucleotides line up with TRBD2. The receptor's source is a woman in her late teens or twenties with Graves' hyperthyroidism. The CDR3 sequence: CASSHPTSSGRDCSYNEQFF. The CDR3 nucleotides are TGTGCCAGCAGTCATCCTACCTCTAGCGGGAGAGATTGCTCCTACAATGAGCAGTTCTTC.